This T cell receptor beta chain was identified in a study of T cell responses to AZD1222 COVID-19 vaccine. The study, taken as a whole, reports: The CD4 TCRs associated with vaccination extended across spike and predominated at 160-218 and 743-854. The reported proportion of spike-specific TCRs targeting unmutated variant regions was nearly half. The donor cohort was predominantly white British with a female majority, and clonal diversity may have been underestimated.

This CDR3 contains 15 residues. V was trimmed by 2 bases and J by 7 bases, leaving 14 bases between them. CDR1 and CDR2 from the germline V gene are MNHNS and SASEGT. Pooling was applied to second doses at about 4 or about 12 weeks. This clone appeared a single time. What it binds is unknown. Libraries were prepared by immunoSEQ multiplex PCR; TCRdb keeps only in-frame clonotypes and omits some of them. This table has some 150,000 clones, approximately 91% appearing once. The sequenced sample was peripheral blood, obtained 28 days after the second AZD1222 dose. The chain links TRBV6-1 to TRBJ2-2; D might be TRBD1 (5 bases). The clonotype originates from an adult who received the AZD1222 COVID-19 vaccine. CDR3 residues: CASSERGGPDGELFF. The CDR3 bases are TGTGCCAGCAGTGAAAGGGGTGGACCAGACGGGGAGCTGTTTTTT.